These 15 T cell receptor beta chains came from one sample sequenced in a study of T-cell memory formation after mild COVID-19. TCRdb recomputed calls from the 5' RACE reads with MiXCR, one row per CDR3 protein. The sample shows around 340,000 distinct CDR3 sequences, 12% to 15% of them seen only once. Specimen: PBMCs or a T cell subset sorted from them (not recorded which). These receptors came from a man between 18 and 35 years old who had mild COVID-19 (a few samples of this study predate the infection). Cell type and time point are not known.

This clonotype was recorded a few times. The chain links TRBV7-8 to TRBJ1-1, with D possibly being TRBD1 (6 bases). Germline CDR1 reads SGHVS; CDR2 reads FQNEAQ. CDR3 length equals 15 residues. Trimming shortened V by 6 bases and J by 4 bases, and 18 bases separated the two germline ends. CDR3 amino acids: CASRWKQGLGTEAFF. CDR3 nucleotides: TGTGCCAGCAGATGGAAACAGGGTCTGGGCACTGAAGCTTTCTTT.

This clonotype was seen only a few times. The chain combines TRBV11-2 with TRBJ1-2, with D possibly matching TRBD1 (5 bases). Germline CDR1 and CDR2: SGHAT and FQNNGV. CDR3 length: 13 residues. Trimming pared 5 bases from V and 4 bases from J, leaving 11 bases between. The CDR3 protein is CASSTSGGYGYTF. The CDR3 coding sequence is TGTGCCAGCAGCACATCGGGGGGCTATGGCTACACCTTC.

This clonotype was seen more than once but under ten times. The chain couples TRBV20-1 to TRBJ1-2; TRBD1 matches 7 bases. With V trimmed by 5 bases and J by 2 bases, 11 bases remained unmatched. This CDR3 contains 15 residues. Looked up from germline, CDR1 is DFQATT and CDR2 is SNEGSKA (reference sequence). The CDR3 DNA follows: TGCAGTGCTCCACCTGGGACAGTGCTGAACTATGGCTACACCTTC. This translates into CSAPPGTVLNYGYTF.

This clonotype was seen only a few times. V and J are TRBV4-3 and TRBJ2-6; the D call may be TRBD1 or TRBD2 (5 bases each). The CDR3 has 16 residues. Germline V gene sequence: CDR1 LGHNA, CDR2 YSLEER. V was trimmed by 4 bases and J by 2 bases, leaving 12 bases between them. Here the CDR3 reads CASSLERGTGANVLTF. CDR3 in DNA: TGCGCCAGCAGCCTCGAGAGGGGAACTGGGGCCAACGTCCTGACTTTC.

The CDR3 sequence is CASSTSGQGPETQYF. The CDR3 DNA sequence: TGTGCCAGCAGCACTTCAGGACAGGGGCCGGAGACCCAGTACTTC. V and J are TRBV7-9 and TRBJ2-5, with 9 nucleotides matching TRBD1. CDR1 and CDR2 (germline): SEHNR, FQNEAQ (reference sequence). J lost 5 bases, V lost 5 bases, and 9 bases had no gene match. CDR3 length: 15 residues.

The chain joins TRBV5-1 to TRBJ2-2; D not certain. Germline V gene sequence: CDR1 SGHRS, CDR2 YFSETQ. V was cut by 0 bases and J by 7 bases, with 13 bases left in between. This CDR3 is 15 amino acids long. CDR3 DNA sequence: TGCGCCAGCAGCTTGGCCCAGTTCCCGGGCGGGGAGCTGTTTTTT. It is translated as CASSLAQFPGGELFF.

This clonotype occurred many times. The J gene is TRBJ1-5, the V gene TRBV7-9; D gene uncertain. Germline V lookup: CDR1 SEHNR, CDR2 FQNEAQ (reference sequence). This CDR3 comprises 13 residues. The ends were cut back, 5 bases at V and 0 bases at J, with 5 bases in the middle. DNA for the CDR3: TGTGCCAGCAGCCGTTATAGCAATCAGCCCCAGCATTTT. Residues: CASSRYSNQPQHF.

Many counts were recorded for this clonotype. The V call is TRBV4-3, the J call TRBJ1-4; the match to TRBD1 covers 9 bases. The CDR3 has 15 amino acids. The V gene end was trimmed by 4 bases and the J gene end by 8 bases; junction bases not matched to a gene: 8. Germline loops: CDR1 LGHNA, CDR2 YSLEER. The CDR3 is CASSLIQGAREKLFF. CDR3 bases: TGCGCCAGCAGCCTAATACAGGGGGCTCGGGAAAAACTGTTTTTT.

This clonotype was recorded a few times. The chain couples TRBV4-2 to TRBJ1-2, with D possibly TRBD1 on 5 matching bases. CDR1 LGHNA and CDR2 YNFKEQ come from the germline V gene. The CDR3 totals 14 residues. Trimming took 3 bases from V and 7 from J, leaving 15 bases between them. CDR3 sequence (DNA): TGTGCCAGCAGCCAGCAGGGAGAGGCTTCTGGCTACACCTTC. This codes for CASSQQGEASGYTF.

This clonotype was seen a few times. Here the CDR3 DNA reads TGTGCCAGCAGTTACTCGGGAGGCTCAACCTACGAGCAGTACTTC. Its protein product is CASSYSGGSTYEQYF. The rearrangement uses TRBV6-5 and TRBJ2-7; D might be TRBD2 (6 bases). The germline V and J ends were trimmed by 0 bases and 2 bases, with 11 bases remaining between them. This CDR3 is 15 amino acids long. In germline, CDR1 is MNHEY, CDR2 SVGAGI.

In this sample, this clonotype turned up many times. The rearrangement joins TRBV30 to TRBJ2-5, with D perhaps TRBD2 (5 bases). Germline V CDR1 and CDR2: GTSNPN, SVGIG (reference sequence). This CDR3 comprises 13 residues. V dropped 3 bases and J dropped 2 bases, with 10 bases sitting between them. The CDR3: CAWREEAQETQYF. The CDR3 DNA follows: TGTGCCTGGAGGGAGGAGGCGCAAGAGACCCAGTACTTC. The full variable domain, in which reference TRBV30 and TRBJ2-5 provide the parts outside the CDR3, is SQTIHQWPATLVQPVGSPLSLECTVEGTSNPNLYWYRQAAGRGLQLLFYSVGIGQISSEVPQNLSASRPQDRQFILSSKKLLLSDSGFYLCAWREEAQETQYFGPGTRLLVL.

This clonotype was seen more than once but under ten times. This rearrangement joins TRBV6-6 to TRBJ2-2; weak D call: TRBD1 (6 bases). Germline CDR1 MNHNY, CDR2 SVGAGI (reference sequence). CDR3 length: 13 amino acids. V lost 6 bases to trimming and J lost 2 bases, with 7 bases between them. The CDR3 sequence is CASRDSNTGELFF. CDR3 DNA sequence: TGTGCCAGCAGGGACAGCAACACCGGGGAGCTGTTTTTT.

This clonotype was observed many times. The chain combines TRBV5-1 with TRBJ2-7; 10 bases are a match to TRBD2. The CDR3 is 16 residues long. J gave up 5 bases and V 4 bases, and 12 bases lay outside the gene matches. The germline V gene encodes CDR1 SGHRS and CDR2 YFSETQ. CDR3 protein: CASSGATGTSVHEQYF. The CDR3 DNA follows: TGCGCCAGCAGCGGGGCTACCGGGACTAGCGTCCACGAGCAGTACTTC. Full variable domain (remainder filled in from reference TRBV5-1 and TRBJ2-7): KAGVTQTPRYLIKTRGQQVTLSCSPISGHRSVSWYQQTPGQGLQFLFEYFSETQRNKGNFPGRFSGRQFSNSRSEMNVSTLELGDSALYLCASSGATGTSVHEQYFGPGTRLTVT.

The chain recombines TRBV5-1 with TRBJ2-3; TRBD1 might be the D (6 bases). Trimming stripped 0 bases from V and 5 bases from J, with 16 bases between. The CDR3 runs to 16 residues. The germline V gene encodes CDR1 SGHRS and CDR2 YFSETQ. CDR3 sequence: CASSLDPGTWKDTQYF. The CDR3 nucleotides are TGCGCCAGCAGCTTGGATCCCGGGACATGGAAAGATACGCAGTATTTT.

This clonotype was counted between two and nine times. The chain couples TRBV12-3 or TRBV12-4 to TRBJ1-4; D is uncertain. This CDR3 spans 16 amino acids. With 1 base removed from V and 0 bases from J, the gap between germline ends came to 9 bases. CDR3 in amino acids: CASSLGSGATNEKLFF. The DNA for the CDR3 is TGTGCCAGCAGTTTAGGATCGGGTGCAACTAATGAAAAACTGTTTTTT.